The 32 T cell receptor beta chains below were found in one sample sequenced in a study of T cell clusters in autoimmune cytopenias. TRB was amplified by touch-down multiplex PCR, primer pools A and B combined. TCRdb reprocessed the multiplex PCR reads and stores each CDR3 protein as one record, lacking DNA. The specimen's table records roughly 11,000 distinct CDR3 sequences. Approximately 40,000 genome equivalents of blood DNA were amplified for TRB. These same data were also listed under a study on T cell repertoires in aging, cancer and after chemotherapy.

The source material was peripheral blood. Receptors were obtained from a human donor in good health.

This clonotype ranks as medium-sized in terms of frequency. The chain employs TRBV19 and TRBJ2-6; no DNA is available, so the TRBD1 call from TCRdb remains unchecked. Germline V gives CDR1 LNHDA, CDR2 SQIVND (reference sequence). This CDR3 comprises 17 residues. The CDR3 spells CASSIGQGASGANVLTF.

This rearrangement joins TRBV7-4 to TRBJ1-5. Germline CDR1 and CDR2: SGHVT and SQSDAQ. The CDR3 is 16 amino acids. The chain's CDR3 is CASSSGTRGSGQPQHF. The variable domain in full, with the rest retrieved from reference TRBV7-4 and TRBJ1-5, is GAGVSQSPRYKVAKRGRDVALRCDSISGHVTLYWYRQTLGQGSEVLTYSQSDAQRDKSGRPSGRFSAERPERSVSTLKIQRTEQGDSAVYLCASSSGTRGSGQPQHFGDGTRLSIL.

This sequence joins TRBV29-1 and TRBJ2-1; with no DNA, the TCRdb D assignment of TRBD2 cannot be verified. Germline CDR1 reads SQVTM; CDR2 reads ANQGSEA. The CDR3 is 14 residues long. The CDR3 region is CSAQIAGLLGEQFF.

This clonotype is called medium-sized based on its frequency. CDR3 loop: CSVGTDYYEQYF. The V and J genes are TRBV29-1 and TRBJ2-7; TCRdb selects TRBD1, and the lack of DNA leaves this call unchecked. The CDR3 is 12 amino acids. Germline CDR1 is SQVTM and CDR2 is ANQGSEA.

The V gene is TRBV30, the J gene TRBJ1-2; there is no DNA to check the TCRdb D call of TRBD1. The CDR3 is 15 amino acids. The V gene's germline CDR1 is GTSNPN and CDR2 SVGIG (reference sequence). CDR3 loop: CAWSPRTESNYGYTF.

J is TRBJ1-2 and V is TRBV6-2 or TRBV6-3; as DNA is missing, the TRBD1 call by TCRdb cannot be tested. CDR1 is MNHEY, CDR2 SVGEGT, per germline. The CDR3 length is 15 residues. CDR3 in amino acids: CASSYLGTGLYGYTF.

This rearrangement joins TRBV5-4 to TRBJ2-7; TCRdb proposes TRBD2, but this gene call is untestable without DNA. CDR3 length: 15 amino acids. CDR1 is SGHNT, CDR2 YYREEE, per germline (reference sequence). CDR3 protein: CASSSQEAGSYEQYF.

This rearrangement joins TRBV28 to TRBJ2-2. CDR1 MDHEN and CDR2 SYDVKM come from the germline V gene. The CDR3 runs 13 residues. The CDR3: CASRPQISGELFF.

This rearrangement joins TRBV7-6 to TRBJ1-6; TCRdb lists TRBD1, though no DNA is available to test this call. Germline CDR1 SGHVS, CDR2 FNYEAQ. The CDR3 runs 15 residues. CDR3 in amino acids: CASSSRRTGYSPLHF.

The chain has TRBV7-2 and TRBJ2-5. Germline assignment: CDR1 SGHTA and CDR2 FQGNSA. The CDR3 extends over 13 amino acids. The CDR3 loop is CASSFRHGETQYF.

By frequency, this clonotype registers medium-sized (0.01 to 0.1%). This chain links TRBV30 with TRBJ1-2. CDR3 length equals 11 residues. Per the germline V gene, CDR1 is GTSNPN and CDR2 is SVGIG (reference sequence). The CDR3 loop is CANQSPYGYTF. Based on the CDR3 plus reference TRBV30 and TRBJ1-2, the full variable domain is SQTIHQWPATLVQPVGSPLSLECTVEGTSNPNLYWYRQAAGRGLQLLFYSVGIGQISSEVPQNLSASRPQDRQFILSSKKLLLSDSGFYLCANQSPYGYTFGSGTRLTVV.

The V call is TRBV5-5, the J call TRBJ2-1; as DNA is missing, the TRBD2 call by TCRdb cannot be tested. The CDR3 has 15 amino acids. CDR1 and CDR2 from the germline V gene are SGHKS and YYEKEE (reference sequence). The chain's CDR3 is CASSSLAGGYNEQFF. Full variable domain (remainder filled in from reference TRBV5-5 and TRBJ2-1): DAGVTQSPTHLIKTRGQQVTLRCSPISGHKSVSWYQQVLGQGPQFIFQYYEKEERGRGNFPDRFSARQFPNYSSELNVNALLLGDSALYLCASSSLAGGYNEQFFGPGTRLTVL.

The CDR3 is CASSLLGTGNYGYTF. This chain joins TRBV19 and TRBJ1-2; TCRdb lists TRBD1, though no DNA is available to test this call. The CDR3 extends over 15 amino acids. Looked up from germline, CDR1 is LNHDA and CDR2 is SQIVND (reference sequence).

The chain is built from TRBV2 and TRBJ2-2; the TCRdb D gene call, TRBD2, has no DNA to confirm it. Germline-derived CDR1 and CDR2 are SNHLY and FYNNEI. This CDR3 has 15 amino acids. CDR3 protein: CASSGGLANTGELFF.

The chain has TRBV10-3 and TRBJ2-3. Germline values: CDR1 ENHRY, CDR2 SYGVKD. The CDR3 has 14 residues. The CDR3 sequence: CAISYASGTDTQYF.

V usage is TRBV20-1 and J usage is TRBJ1-2; TCRdb indicates TRBD1, and absent DNA this call remains unverified. CDR3 size: 14 residues. Looked up from germline, CDR1 is DFQATT and CDR2 is SNEGSKA (reference sequence). CDR3 protein: CSEAPFRESYGYTF.

CDR3 sequence: CAWSVQVISDSNQPQHF. The chain joins TRBV30 to TRBJ1-5. CDR1 and CDR2 from the germline V gene are GTSNPN and SVGIG (reference sequence). The CDR3 has 17 amino acids.

The chain uses TRBV6-5 and TRBJ1-5. CDR1 MNHEY and CDR2 SVGAGI come from the germline V gene. The CDR3 runs to 13 residues. The CDR3 region is CATSRFINQPQHF.

The chain carries TRBV5-5 and TRBJ2-2; TCRdb's D call, TRBD2, is unchecked because there is no DNA. The CDR3 is made up of 16 amino acids. CDR1 is SGHKS and CDR2 is YYEKEE in the germline V gene (reference sequence). This CDR3 reads CASSPRTSGNTGELFF.

This clonotype is medium-sized (0.01 to 0.1%) by frequency. This chain connects TRBV6-1 to TRBJ2-5; TCRdb designates TRBD2, a call that cannot be tested without DNA. CDR3 length: 13 residues. Germline V gene sequence: CDR1 MNHNS, CDR2 SASEGT. CDR3 in amino acids: CASSTGLGETQYF.

This chain uses TRBV12-3 or TRBV12-4 with TRBJ1-1. This CDR3 has 15 amino acids. CDR3 in amino acids: CASSLIGQENAEAFF.

This chain joins TRBV6-1 and TRBJ1-5; no DNA is available, so the TRBD1 call from TCRdb remains unchecked. Germline V gene sequence: CDR1 MNHNS, CDR2 SASEGT. This CDR3 is 13 amino acids long. CDR3 protein: CASRRETGQPQHF.

The rearrangement uses TRBV6-5 and TRBJ1-1. Germline CDR1 is MNHEY and CDR2 is SVGAGI. The CDR3 has 15 residues. The CDR3 sequence is CASSYSWRWGTEAFF.

The chain couples TRBV18 to TRBJ2-5; the TCRdb call, TRBD1, lacks DNA for checking. Germline lookup yields CDR1 KGHSH and CDR2 LQKENI. The CDR3 loop spans 12 amino acids. The CDR3: CASSTGVETQYF.

V usage is TRBV7-2 and J usage is TRBJ1-6. CDR1 and CDR2 from the germline V gene are SGHTA and FQGNSA. The CDR3 runs 15 residues. The CDR3 sequence is CASSRVVGSNSPLHF.

The rearrangement links TRBV7-2 to TRBJ2-3. This CDR3 contains 16 residues. Germline V gene data show CDR1 as SGHTA and CDR2 as FQGNSA. The CDR3 here is CASSLGPTSGPDTQYF.

According to its frequency, this clonotype is medium-sized. The chain employs TRBV18 and TRBJ2-3; TCRdb names TRBD1, which stays unverified in the absence of DNA. This CDR3 contains 14 residues. Germline CDR1 and CDR2: KGHSH and LQKENI. The CDR3 loop is CASSPSGARDTQYF.

This CDR3 reads CASHLRGATDMQYF. The chain couples TRBV11-1 to TRBJ2-3; TCRdb lists TRBD1, though no DNA is available to test this call. Germline V gene sequence: CDR1 SGHAT, CDR2 FQDESV (reference sequence). This CDR3 spans 14 amino acids.

V and J are TRBV19 and TRBJ1-1. Germline V gene sequence: CDR1 LNHDA, CDR2 SQIVND (reference sequence). This CDR3 contains 14 residues. The CDR3 is CASAALGGNTEAFF.

The J gene is TRBJ2-1, the V gene TRBV6-5; the TCRdb D gene call, TRBD2, has no DNA to confirm it. Germline CDR1 is MNHEY and CDR2 is SVGAGI. This CDR3 has 15 residues. The CDR3: CASSQLAGSYNEQFF.

This chain joins TRBV18 and TRBJ2-3; the D gene TCRdb calls, TRBD2, cannot be checked with no DNA. Germline V gene lookup returns CDR1 KGHSH and CDR2 LQKENI. The CDR3 totals 15 residues. The CDR3 region is CASSSGLLGTDTQYF.

According to its frequency, this clonotype is medium-sized. The V call is TRBV19, the J call TRBJ2-1; checking the TCRdb D call of TRBD2 is not possible without DNA. The CDR3 consists of 15 residues. CDR1 and CDR2 (germline): LNHDA, SQIVND (reference sequence). CDR3 region: CASSIIAGGRHEQFF.